These 21 T cell receptor beta chains were all obtained from the same sample, sequenced in a study of T cells after yellow fever vaccination. TCRdb reprocessed the 5' RACE reads via MiXCR and lists one record per CDR3 protein. This sample has about 350,000 distinct CDR3 sequences; 7% to 9% occur once, and the top ten carry 15% to 20%. The specimen comprised PBMCs, sampled about 41 days after the first yellow fever vaccination. The receptors derive from a young man who received the YFV17D yellow fever vaccine.

This clonotype showed up just a few times. The chain carries TRBV19 and TRBJ2-3; D is possibly TRBD2 (7 bases). V lost 3 bases and J lost 4, with 11 bases in between. The CDR3 consists of 14 residues. Germline CDR1 and CDR2: LNHDA and SQIVND (reference sequence). The CDR3 sequence is CASSMGGGADTQYF. The DNA of the CDR3 is TGTGCCAGTAGTATGGGGGGGGGCGCAGATACGCAGTATTTT.

The genes are TRBV6-5 and TRBJ2-5; unclear D gene. From germline, CDR1 is MNHEY and CDR2 SVGAGI. V was pared by 2 bases and J by 4 bases, with 11 bases between. The CDR3 spans 14 residues. CDR3: CASSYNAWGETQYF. The CDR3 nucleotides are TGTGCCAGCAGTTACAATGCCTGGGGAGAGACCCAGTACTTC.

This clonotype showed up just a few times. CDR3 region: CASTPKGGGPLFF. Here the CDR3 DNA reads TGTGCCAGTACCCCGAAAGGGGGGGGCCCGCTGTTTTTT. The V and J genes are TRBV19 and TRBJ2-2; D perhaps matches TRBD2 (7 bases). This CDR3 spans 13 amino acids. From germline, CDR1 is LNHDA and CDR2 SQIVND (reference sequence). V was shortened by 7 bases and J by 13 bases, with 19 bases between the two germline ends.

This clonotype turned up a few times. CDR3 loop: CASMTGGGTDTQYF. In DNA, the CDR3 is TGTGCCAGCATGACAGGGGGGGGTACAGATACGCAGTATTTT. V is TRBV12-3 or TRBV12-4 and J is TRBJ2-3; 9 bases fit TRBD1. The CDR3 contains 14 residues. The J segment lost 3 bases and the V segment lost 7 bases, leaving 5 bases of the junction unmatched.

The chain links TRBV4-3 to TRBJ2-7, with D maybe TRBD2 (6 bases). CDR1 is LGHNA and CDR2 is YSLEER in the germline V gene. The CDR3 has 13 amino acids. Trimming pared 3 bases from V and 8 bases from J, leaving 14 bases between. The CDR3 region has the DNA TGCGCCAGCAGCCAGGAGGGGAGGAACAAGCAGTACTTC. Translation: CASSQEGRNKQYF.

The chain employs TRBV6-5 and TRBJ2-7; D possibly corresponds to TRBD1 (6 bases). The CDR3 contains 15 residues. Per germline, CDR1 MNHEY and CDR2 SVGAGI. V was shortened by 3 bases and J by 3 bases, with 15 bases between the two germline ends. The CDR3 nucleotides read TGTGCCAGCAGTTATTATCGAACAGGGCGCTACGAGCAGTACTTC. This sequence encodes CASSYYRTGRYEQYF.

This clonotype was detected a few times. The chain links TRBV6-1 to TRBJ1-1; 7 positions match TRBD1. There are 14 residues in the CDR3. The V gene end was trimmed by 5 bases and the J gene end by 6 bases; junction bases not matched to a gene: 9. Germline CDR1 and CDR2: MNHNS and SASEGT. CDR3 bases: TGTGCCAGCAGTAGCGGACAGGTCTATGCTGAAGCTTTCTTT. This encodes CASSSGQVYAEAFF.

The rearrangement joins TRBV28 to TRBJ1-1, with D tentatively TRBD1 (6 bases). Trimming took 2 bases from V and 1 from J, leaving 17 bases between them. Germline lookup yields CDR1 MDHEN and CDR2 SYDVKM. This CDR3 region has 17 residues. The CDR3: CASSLIWGAVGNTEAFF. Here the CDR3 DNA reads TGTGCCAGCAGTTTAATATGGGGGGCAGTAGGGAACACTGAAGCTTTCTTT.

This clonotype appeared a few times. In DNA form, the CDR3 reads TGTGCCAGCAGGGAACAGGGGGCGGGCTATGGCTACACCTTC. Encoded protein: CASREQGAGYGYTF. The chain recombines TRBV12-3 or TRBV12-4 with TRBJ1-2; 9 bases match TRBD1. V was clipped by 6 bases and J by 4 bases; unmatched bases: 6. The CDR3 runs to 14 residues.

The V and J genes are TRBV20-1 and TRBJ1-4; TRBD1 matches at 8 bases. The CDR3 extends over 14 amino acids. The V segment lost 0 bases and the J segment 9 bases; nucleotides outside the gene matches: 6. The V gene's germline CDR1 is DFQATT and CDR2 SNEGSKA (reference sequence). CDR3 coding DNA: TGCAGTGCTAGAGATCCCCAGGGGGCCAAAAAACTGTTTTTT. Protein product: CSARDPQGAKKLFF.

The rearrangement links TRBV10-3 to TRBJ1-2, with TRBD1 matching over 7 bases. The CDR3 extends over 16 amino acids. Trimming at V came to 3 bases and at J to 2 bases, leaving 9 bases not matched to a gene. Germline CDR1 and CDR2: ENHRY and SYGVKD. DNA of the CDR3: TGTGCCATCAGTGAATGGAGGGGGCCTTCCAACTATGGCTACACCTTC. Translated, it gives CAISEWRGPSNYGYTF.

This clonotype was observed a few times. J is TRBJ2-7 and V is TRBV6-6, with D uncertain. This CDR3 spans 13 amino acids. CDR1 MNHNY and CDR2 SVGAGI come from the germline V gene (reference sequence). The V end was cut by 2 bases, the J end by 5 bases, with 10 bases between. CDR3 DNA sequence: TGTGCCAGCAGTTACGGCGTGCTAGACGAGCAGTACTTC. This translates into CASSYGVLDEQYF.

This clonotype was detected only a few times. The chain couples TRBV4-3 to TRBJ1-2; TRBD1 agrees at 7 bases. The CDR3 totals 16 residues. Germline CDR1 reads LGHNA; CDR2 reads YSLEER. V shed 1 base, J shed 8 bases, and the junction held 13 bases outside the gene matches. CDR3 nucleotides: TGCGCCAGCAGCCAAGCCACCACACAGGGGTCGGTAGGCTACACCTTC. Its protein is CASSQATTQGSVGYTF.

The V and J genes are TRBV7-9 and TRBJ2-7, with 10 bases lining up with TRBD1. Germline loops: CDR1 SEHNR, CDR2 FQNEAQ (reference sequence). J was trimmed by 4 bases and V by 6 bases; bases with no gene match: 9. The CDR3 contains 15 residues. This CDR3 is CASSQPGQGIYEQYF. CDR3 sequence (DNA): TGTGCCAGCAGTCAACCGGGACAGGGGATTTACGAGCAGTACTTC.

The table lists this clonotype with many counts. The chain carries TRBV12-3 or TRBV12-4 and TRBJ1-1; a weak D match, TRBD1 (5 bases). V was pared by 4 bases and J by 1 base, with 10 bases between. The CDR3 runs 14 residues. CDR3 nucleotides: TGTGCCAGCAGTTCCGGGACGCAGAACACTGAAGCTTTCTTT. Translating gives CASSSGTQNTEAFF.

This sequence joins TRBV7-2 and TRBJ2-2; 8 bases match TRBD2. Germline values: CDR1 SGHTA, CDR2 FQGNSA. Losses at the gene ends were 3 bases for V and 10 bases for J; bases not matched to a gene: 10. The CDR3 loop spans 15 amino acids. The CDR3 DNA reads TGTGCCAGCAGCTTTAGCGGGACGAACGGCGAGGAGCTGTTTTTT. It specifies CASSFSGTNGEELFF. The full variable domain, in which reference TRBV7-2 and TRBJ2-2 provide the parts outside the CDR3, is GAGVSQSPSNKVTEKGKDVELRCDPISGHTALYWYRQSLGQGLEFLIYFQGNSAPDKSGLPSDRFSAERTGGSVSTLTIQRTQQEDSAVYLCASSFSGTNGEELFFGEGSRLTVL.

This clonotype occurred a few times. The rearrangement uses TRBV11-2 and TRBJ1-5, with D perhaps TRBD1 (5 bases). V was pared by 3 bases and J by 3 bases, with 9 bases between. Germline CDR1 SGHAT, CDR2 FQNNGV. The CDR3 covers 14 residues. The CDR3 protein is CASSLGPINQPQHF. The CDR3 DNA sequence: TGTGCCAGCAGCTTGGGACCGATCAATCAGCCCCAGCATTTT.

The genes are TRBV3-1 and TRBJ2-1; D is uncertain. The ends were cut back, 0 bases at V and 9 bases at J, with 12 bases in the middle. Germline V gives CDR1 LGHDT, CDR2 YNNKEL (reference sequence). This CDR3 comprises 14 residues. In DNA form, the CDR3 reads TGTGCCAGCAGCCAAGATCCCGCTAGGAGTGAGCAGTTCTTC. It specifies CASSQDPARSEQFF.

CDR3 DNA sequence: TGTGCCAGCTCACCTAGCGGGGGGAGCTCCTACGAGCAGTACTTC. Its protein is CASSPSGGSSYEQYF. The chain combines TRBV18 with TRBJ2-7; 10 positions agree with TRBD2. The CDR3 consists of 15 residues. Germline lookup yields CDR1 KGHSH and CDR2 LQKENI. Trimming took 3 bases from V and 0 from J; bases not matched to a gene: 2.

This clonotype was seen a handful of times. This chain connects TRBV11-2 to TRBJ2-3; D not resolved. The CDR3 consists of 10 residues. CDR1 is SGHAT and CDR2 is FQNNGV in the germline V gene. With 4 bases removed from V and 14 bases from J, the gap between germline ends came to 10 bases. CDR3 bases: TGTGCCAGCAGCTCCAATAGGTTGTATTTT. It encodes CASSSNRLYF.

J is TRBJ1-2 and V is TRBV30; tentatively, D is TRBD1 (6 bases). V lost 4 bases and J 8 bases, leaving 11 bases between the germline ends. The CDR3 sequence is 11 residues long. Germline V gene lookup returns CDR1 GTSNPN and CDR2 SVGIG (reference sequence). DNA for the CDR3: TGTGCCTGGAACAGGGCGAGAGGCTACACCTTC. It is translated as CAWNRARGYTF.